These T cell receptor beta chains were read from a single sample in a study of post-analysis software for immune sequencing data. From the PCR reads, TCRdb called clonotypes with MiXCR, one entry per CDR3 protein. The sample has 150,000 to 200,000 distinct CDR3 sequences, around 30% seen once. Material: blood. The receptors were gathered from a girl between 5 and 17 years old with multiple sclerosis. Both conserved end residues are part of each CDR3. The D gene is left open where the match is weak. Clone size, where shown, is once, few, many, or a class for clones that have expanded.

D: TRBD2; V: TRBV2; size: .; J: TRBJ2-3; DNA: TGTGCCAGCAGCCCTAGCGGGAGTATCGCAGATACGCAGTATTTT; CDR3: CASSPSGSIADTQYF
D: .; V: TRBV7-6; size: few; J: TRBJ2-5; DNA: TGTGCCAGCAGCTTTTACCCTTATGGGCGGTTTGGGACCCAGTACTTC; CDR3: CASSFYPYGRFGTQYF
D: .; V: TRBV7-9; size: once; J: TRBJ2-1; DNA: TGTGCCAGCAGCCCCCACGGGTCGGAGACCCAGTTCTTC; CDR3: CASSPHGSETQFF
D: .; V: TRBV6-4; size: few; J: TRBJ2-6; DNA: TGTGCCAGCATGATGGATGGAGGGGCCAACGTCCTGACTTTC; CDR3: CASMMDGGANVLTF
D: .; V: TRBV14; size: .; J: TRBJ1-5; DNA: TGTGCCAGCAGCCAAGCACGGGAAGCAAGTCAGCCCCAGCATTTT; CDR3: CASSQAREASQPQHF
D: .; V: TRBV20-1; size: .; J: TRBJ1-2; DNA: TGCAGTGCTATGAATCCTTCCTGGTGGGGCTACACCTTC; CDR3: CSAMNPSWWGYTF
D: .; V: TRBV11-2; size: .; J: TRBJ1-1; DNA: TGTGCCAGCAGCTTAGATTACGCGGGGACGGGGAACACTGAAGCTTTCTTT; CDR3: CASSLDYAGTGNTEAFF
D: TRBD1; V: TRBV12-3/TRBV12-4; size: many; J: TRBJ2-3; DNA: TGTGCCACCTTACCCGGACAGGAAAGTAGGGATACGCAGTATTTT; CDR3: CATLPGQESRDTQYF
D: .; V: TRBV11-2; size: few; J: TRBJ2-7; DNA: TGTGCCAGCAGCTTAGCCGTAGATACTACACAGTACTTC; CDR3: CASSLAVDTTQYF
D: TRBD2; V: TRBV29-1; size: many; J: TRBJ2-3; DNA: TGCAGCGTTGACGGGGGGAGAAAGGCAGATACGCAGTATTTT; CDR3: CSVDGGRKADTQYF
D: TRBD1; V: TRBV10-3; size: many; J: TRBJ1-4; DNA: TGTGCCATCAGTGATCCACGGACAGGGACTAATGAAAAACTGTTTTTT; CDR3: CAISDPRTGTNEKLFF
D: .; V: TRBV19; size: few; J: TRBJ1-1; DNA: TGTGCCAGCGAGGACCGGCCCAGAGCCACTGAAGCTTTCTTT; CDR3: CASEDRPRATEAFF
D: .; V: TRBV5-5; size: many; J: TRBJ2-1; DNA: TGTGCCAGCAGCCCCGCCGCGAGGGCCGGGAGTTACGATGAGCAGTTCTTC; CDR3: CASSPAARAGSYDEQFF
D: TRBD2; V: TRBV3-1; size: .; J: TRBJ2-7; DNA: TGTGCCAGCAGCCCCACAACTAGCGGGAGTTACGAGCAGTACTTC; CDR3: CASSPTTSGSYEQYF
D: TRBD1; V: TRBV29-1; size: many; J: TRBJ1-6; DNA: TGCAGCGTCGCGGACAGGGGGGATTCACCCCTCCACTTT; CDR3: CSVADRGDSPLHF
D: .; V: TRBV20-1; size: many; J: TRBJ2-7; DNA: TGCAGTGCTAGTCAGCCCGGAGGGAGCGAGCAGTACTTC; CDR3: CSASQPGGSEQYF
D: .; V: TRBV14; size: few; J: TRBJ1-4; DNA: TGTGCCAGTAGACCTGGAGCCGCAACTAATGAAAAACTGTTTTTT; CDR3: CASRPGAATNEKLFF
D: .; V: TRBV2; size: many; J: TRBJ2-1; DNA: TGTGCCAGCAGGACAATCAGCGCCTACAATGAGCAGTTCTTC; CDR3: CASRTISAYNEQFF
D: .; V: TRBV3-1; size: few; J: TRBJ2-1; DNA: TGTGCCAGCAGCCAAGATGGAGGATGGCGGGTCTACAATGAGCAGTTCTTC; CDR3: CASSQDGGWRVYNEQFF
D: TRBD1; V: TRBV5-1; size: many; J: TRBJ2-3; DNA: TGCGCCAGCAGCTCTTTTCCGGGACAGGGGACAGATACGCAGTATTTT; CDR3: CASSSFPGQGTDTQYF
D: TRBD2; V: TRBV5-5; size: few; J: TRBJ2-5; DNA: TGTGCCAGCAGCTTGGGGGGGGGAGGGAACCTTAGGAAGACCCAGTACTTC; CDR3: CASSLGGGGNLRKTQYF
D: .; V: TRBV5-1; size: many; J: TRBJ2-7; DNA: TGCGCCAGCAGCGAAACCGGGACTCCTGAACACGAGCAGTACTTC; CDR3: CASSETGTPEHEQYF